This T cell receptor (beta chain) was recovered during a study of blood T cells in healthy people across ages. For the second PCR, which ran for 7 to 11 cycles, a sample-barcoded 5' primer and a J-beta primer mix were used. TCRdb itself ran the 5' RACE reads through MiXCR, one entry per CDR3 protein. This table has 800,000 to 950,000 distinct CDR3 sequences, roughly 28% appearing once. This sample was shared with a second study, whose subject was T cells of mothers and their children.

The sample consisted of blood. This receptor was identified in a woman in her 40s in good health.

The CDR3 region has the DNA TGCAGCGTTGATGATAGGCGGACGATGAACACTGAAGCTTTCTTT. It codes for CSVDDRRTMNTEAFF. The chain carries TRBV29-1 and TRBJ1-1; no firm D call. CDR3 length: 15 residues. Trimming cost V 3 bases and J 0 bases, with 14 bases left between them. Germline CDR1 reads SQVTM; CDR2 reads ANQGSEA.